The clone carrying this T cell receptor beta chain was counted between two and nine times. The germline V gene encodes CDR1 SGHRS and CDR2 YFSETQ. CDR3 size: 15 residues. Trimming shortened V by 4 bases and J by 0 bases, and 14 bases separated the two germline ends. The sample originates from a study of T cells in Graves' hyperthyroidism and ophthalmopathy. Study overall: Pretreatment peripheral blood was obtained at initial diagnosis.

The study enrolled patients aged 18 to 65 with newly diagnosed hyperthyroidism of under 2 months' duration. At first hyperthyroidism diagnosis, before any ophthalmopathy symptoms, the blood sample was collected. Extraction of PBMCs used around 9.6 ml of fresh peripheral blood. RNA transcripts provided the source from which TCR beta CDR3 regions were amplified. First-round RT-PCR with HTBI primers amplified the TCR CDR3 region. MiXCR, applied by TCRdb to the multiplex PCR reads, yields one record per CDR3 protein. The data hold around 340,000 distinct CDR3 sequences, with about 18% observed a single time.

This chain joins TRBV5-1 and TRBJ2-7; D is unresolved. This clonotype was sampled from a woman aged 25-40 years with Graves' hyperthyroidism that later progressed to Graves' ophthalmopathy. The sequencing input was blood. The CDR3 DNA is TGCGCCAGCAGCCCAGGAACTGACTTCTCCTACGAGCAGTACTTC. Translating it yields CASSPGTDFSYEQYF.